What follows are 29 T cell receptor beta chains derived from one specimen sequenced in a study of cytotoxic CD8 clonotypes in ibrutinib-treated CLL. The method was immunoSEQ multiplex PCR; TCRdb's version includes in-frame clones alone and lacks a portion of them. The sample lists about 120,000 clones; approximately 56% were seen once. Here the sequenced sample was PBMCs, taken after 24 months of ibrutinib treatment. These receptors came from a human donor with chronic lymphocytic leukemia.

The CDR3 is CASSLGATDTQYF. CDR3 nucleotides: TGTGCCAGCAGTTTAGGGGCCACAGATACGCAGTATTTT. The chain carries TRBV28 and TRBJ2-3; TRBD1 is a possible D gene (5 bases). Per the germline V gene, CDR1 is MDHEN and CDR2 is SYDVKM. The CDR3 has 13 residues. Trimming removed 2 bases at V and 2 bases at J, with 5 bases between.

The chain has TRBV29-1 and TRBJ2-5, with D uncertain. Germline V lookup: CDR1 SQVTM, CDR2 ANQGSEA. The CDR3 is made up of 11 amino acids. The V and J ends lost 5 bases and 2 bases respectively, with 6 bases between them. The CDR3, as DNA: TGCAGCGTTAAACAACAAGAGACCCAGTACTTC. This translates into CSVKQQETQYF.

Turning to this clone: The same CDR3 arises from other DNA sequences in this sample as well. V and J are TRBV7-3 and TRBJ2-3, with D perhaps TRBD1 or TRBD2 (5 bases each). The germline V gene has CDR1 SGHTA and CDR2 FQGTGA. Between the trimmed V and J ends, which lost 6 bases and 6 bases, there was a span of 10 bases. This CDR3 is built from 12 residues. The DNA for the CDR3 is TGTGCCAGCAGTTCCGGGGCGGATACGCAGTATTTT. This gives the protein CASSSGADTQYF.

The rearrangement joins TRBV28 to TRBJ1-2; 9 bases agree with TRBD1. The germline V gene encodes CDR1 MDHEN and CDR2 SYDVKM. The CDR3 consists of 15 residues. V shed 5 bases, J shed 6 bases, and the junction held 10 bases outside the gene matches. CDR3 coding DNA: TGTGCCAGCAGTAAGAAACCCGGACAGGGGAATGGCTACACCTTC. Protein sequence: CASSKKPGQGNGYTF.

The J gene is TRBJ2-7, the V gene TRBV6-5, with D unclear. CDR1 is MNHEY and CDR2 is SVGAGI in the germline V gene. The CDR3 consists of 13 residues. V gave up 8 bases and J gave up 3 bases, with 14 bases separating them. In DNA, the CDR3 is TGTGCCAGCTCGCTTAACCTAGGCTACGAGCAGTACTTC. This codes for CASSLNLGYEQYF.

This clone has just a few counts. V and J are TRBV6-5 and TRBJ1-2; D gene ambiguous. V gave up 8 bases and J gave up 0 bases, with 4 bases separating them. CDR1 and CDR2 from the germline V gene are MNHEY and SVGAGI. This CDR3 has 11 amino acids. The CDR3 reads CASGANYGYTF. For the CDR3, the DNA is TGTGCCAGCGGCGCTAACTATGGCTACACCTTC.

There are many counts of this clone. The chain is built from TRBV4-1 and TRBJ1-2, with 12 bases fitting TRBD1. Unmatched junction bases numbered 7, after V lost 1 base and J lost 7 bases. The CDR3 is 16 amino acids. The germline CDR1 and CDR2 sequences are MGHRA and YSYEKL. CDR3 sequence reads: CASSQGPGTGGGGYTF. CDR3 in DNA: TGCGCCAGCAGCCAAGGTCCTGGGACAGGGGGCGGTGGCTACACCTTC.

The chain joins TRBV29-1 to TRBJ2-4; the D gene is possibly TRBD1 (5 bases). Trimming removed 3 bases from V and 8 bases from J, with 11 bases in between. Germline loops: CDR1 SQVTM, CDR2 ANQGSEA. The CDR3 is made up of 12 amino acids. In nucleotides, the CDR3 is TGCAGCGTTGACCCAGGGATCGACATTCAGTACTTC. Translation gives CSVDPGIDIQYF.

The genes are TRBV10-2 and TRBJ1-2, with D perhaps matching TRBD1 (5 bases). The CDR3 contains 14 residues. Trimming stripped 6 bases from V and 0 bases from J, with 11 bases between. Germline CDR1 WSHSY, CDR2 SAAADI. CDR3 residues: CASSKGHSNYGYTF. CDR3 coding DNA: TGCGCCAGCAGCAAAGGACATTCTAACTATGGCTACACCTTC.

The chain joins TRBV6-1 to TRBJ2-1; D gene ambiguous. V lost 1 base, J lost 0 bases, and 7 bases lay in between. Germline V lookup: CDR1 MNHNS, CDR2 SASEGT. This CDR3 contains 15 residues. The CDR3 coding sequence is TGTGCCAGCAGTGAAGGGTTGAGCTCCTACAATGAGCAGTTCTTC. This codes for CASSEGLSSYNEQFF.

The chain employs TRBV5-6 and TRBJ2-7; 10 bases line up with TRBD1. V lost 4 bases, J lost 7 bases, and 5 bases stayed unmatched. In germline, CDR1 is SGHDT, CDR2 YYEEEE. CDR3 length: 13 residues. The CDR3 here is CASSRQGAWEQYF. The CDR3 nucleotides read TGTGCCAGCAGCCGACAGGGGGCTTGGGAGCAGTACTTC. Complete variable domain (other parts from reference TRBV5-6 and TRBJ2-7): DAGVTQSPTHLIKTRGQQVTLRCSPKSGHDTVSWYQQALGQGPQFIFQYYEEEERQRGNFPDRFSGHQFPNYSSELNVNALLLGDSALYLCASSRQGAWEQYFGPGTRLTVT.

This chain joins TRBV11-3 and TRBJ2-2; 9 positions match TRBD2. Germline loops: CDR1 SGHNT, CDR2 YENEEA. The CDR3 contains 16 residues. V shed 4 bases and J 4 bases; nucleotides not matched to a gene: 7. The CDR3 region has the DNA TGTGCCAGCAGCTACGGTGTAGCGGGGGCCACCGGGGAGCTGTTTTTT. It codes for CASSYGVAGATGELFF.

The chain is built from TRBV10-3 and TRBJ1-6; the D is unclear. The V and J ends lost 2 bases and 6 bases respectively, with 5 bases between them. There are 13 residues in the CDR3. CDR1 and CDR2 from the germline V gene are ENHRY and SYGVKD. CDR3 loop: CAISEGGNSPLHF. CDR3 in DNA: TGTGCCATCAGTGAGGGAGGTAATTCACCCCTCCACTTT.

This clone was found once. The CDR3 nucleotides read TGTGCCAGCAGCTTAGGCGGCAGTCGCATCTATAATTCACCCCTCCACTTT. This encodes CASSLGGSRIYNSPLHF. The rearrangement uses TRBV7-2 and TRBJ1-6; D is unresolved. This CDR3 region has 17 residues. With 1 base removed from V and 3 bases from J, the gap between germline ends came to 13 bases. Germline V gene data show CDR1 as SGHTA and CDR2 as FQGNSA.

The chain links TRBV7-8 to TRBJ2-3, with D unclear. Germline V CDR1 and CDR2: SGHVS, FQNEAQ. The V end lost 5 bases, the J end lost 5 bases, and 8 bases lay between the germline ends. This CDR3 has 12 residues. CDR3 nucleotide sequence: TGTGCCAGCAGCACCTCTCGAGATACGCAGTATTTT. Translating it yields CASSTSRDTQYF.

J is TRBJ1-2 and V is TRBV15; no clear D. Germline CDR1 and CDR2: LNHNV and YYDKDF (reference sequence). The CDR3 totals 13 residues. V was pared by 5 bases and J by 6 bases, with 13 bases between. As DNA, the CDR3 is TGTGCCACCAGCTTCACGTCCTCGGATGGCTACACCTTC. This gives the protein CATSFTSSDGYTF.

A few counts support this clone. The V gene is TRBV30, the J gene TRBJ1-4, with D uncertain. The CDR3 extends over 14 amino acids. V was trimmed by 2 bases and J by 8 bases, leaving 15 bases between them. Germline V lookup: CDR1 GTSNPN, CDR2 SVGIG (reference sequence). CDR3 coding DNA: TGTGCCTGGAGTCCAGGTTGGGGTGGCGAAAAACTGTTTTTT. It specifies CAWSPGWGGEKLFF. Combining the CDR3 with reference TRBV30 and TRBJ1-4 gives the whole variable domain SQTIHQWPATLVQPVGSPLSLECTVEGTSNPNLYWYRQAAGRGLQLLFYSVGIGQISSEVPQNLSASRPQDRQFILSSKKLLLSDSGFYLCAWSPGWGGEKLFFGSGTQLSVL.

The CDR3 DNA follows: TGTGCCAGCAGCTGGGACAGGTGGAATGAAAAACTGTTTTTT. It yields the protein CASSWDRWNEKLFF. V usage is TRBV5-5 and J usage is TRBJ1-4; 8 bases fit TRBD1. CDR3 length: 14 residues. Germline assignment: CDR1 SGHKS and CDR2 YYEKEE (reference sequence). V lost 3 bases to trimming and J lost 5 bases; unmatched junction nucleotides: 3.

The J gene is TRBJ2-3, the V gene TRBV4-1; D gene ambiguous. Trimming took off 0 bases at V and 0 bases at J, with 13 bases between the two ends. CDR3 length equals 17 residues. Germline loops: CDR1 MGHRA, CDR2 YSYEKL. CDR3 DNA sequence: TGCGCCAGCAGCCAAGACCCCCCCACACAGAGCACAGATACGCAGTATTTT. Translation: CASSQDPPTQSTDTQYF.

The V gene is TRBV6-5, the J gene TRBJ2-3, with 11 bases lining up with TRBD2. The CDR3 covers 15 residues. Germline trimming cut 7 bases from V and 3 bases from J; bases unmatched to any gene: 6. The germline V gene encodes CDR1 MNHEY and CDR2 SVGAGI. In DNA, the CDR3 is TGTGCCAGCACCCCCACTAGCGGGGGAACAGATACGCAGTATTTT. Amino acid sequence: CASTPTSGGTDTQYF.

V is TRBV9 and J is TRBJ2-1; 7 bases agree with TRBD2. V dropped 5 bases and J dropped 7; count of bases not matched to a gene: 9. CDR1 is SGDLS, CDR2 YYNGEE, per germline. The CDR3 loop spans 14 amino acids. The CDR3 here is CASRSSGIGNEQFF. CDR3 nucleotide sequence: TGTGCCAGCAGGTCTAGCGGTATAGGGAATGAGCAGTTCTTC.

The chain employs TRBV7-3 and TRBJ2-5; D might be TRBD1 (6 bases). The ends were cut back, 0 bases at V and 5 bases at J, with 16 bases in the middle. The germline gives CDR1 SGHTA, CDR2 FQGTGA. CDR3 size: 16 residues. CDR3 DNA: TGTGCCAGCAGCTTAACGGGCAGGGGCCTTCAGGAGACCCAGTACTTC. It is translated as CASSLTGRGLQETQYF.

V gene TRBV7-9 combines with J gene TRBJ2-7; 9 bases line up with TRBD1. The CDR3 spans 15 residues. Looked up from germline, CDR1 is SEHNR and CDR2 is FQNEAQ (reference sequence). Trimming removed 5 bases from V and 5 bases from J; junction bases left unmatched: 10. CDR3 in DNA: TGTGCCAGCAGCCCGCGGGGACAGGGAGGAGACGAGCAGTACTTC. The encoded protein is CASSPRGQGGDEQYF.

This sequence joins TRBV4-1 and TRBJ2-2, with D possibly TRBD2 on 6 matching bases. The CDR3 contains 15 residues. CDR1 is MGHRA, CDR2 YSYEKL, per germline. V lost 0 bases and J 6 bases, leaving 11 bases between the germline ends. CDR3 in amino acids: CASSQETRFPGELFF. The DNA of the CDR3 is TGCGCCAGCAGCCAAGAGACTAGATTCCCCGGGGAGCTGTTTTTT.

The V call is TRBV18, the J call TRBJ2-7; no definite D call. Germline V CDR1 and CDR2: KGHSH, LQKENI. The length of the CDR3 is 13 residues. V was shortened by 3 bases and J by 6 bases, with 12 bases between the two germline ends. This chain's CDR3 is CASSPRVDGEQYF. The CDR3 nucleotides are TGTGCCAGCTCACCTAGAGTTGACGGCGAGCAGTACTTC.

The V and J genes are TRBV6-4 and TRBJ2-3; 7 bases line up with TRBD2. The trim removed 5 bases at V and 5 bases at J, leaving 10 bases unmatched. This CDR3 is built from 15 residues. Germline assignment: CDR1 MRHNA and CDR2 SNTAGT. The CDR3, as DNA: TGTGCCAGCAGTCCCGACGGCGGGAGCGGAGATACGCAGTATTTT. It specifies CASSPDGGSGDTQYF.

The table lists this clone with a count of one. This chain links TRBV7-8 with TRBJ2-3, with 7 bases matching TRBD2. The CDR3 totals 15 residues. Germline loops: CDR1 SGHVS, CDR2 FQNEAQ. The junction had 7 bases not matched to a gene; V was cut back by 4 bases and J by 3 bases. This CDR3 is CASSSATSKTDTQYF. Written as DNA, the CDR3 is TGTGCCAGCAGCTCCGCGACTAGCAAAACAGATACGCAGTATTTT.

The rearrangement joins TRBV30 to TRBJ1-1, with D hard to call. Looked up from germline, CDR1 is GTSNPN and CDR2 is SVGIG (reference sequence). CDR3 size: 11 residues. V lost 2 bases to trimming and J lost 4 bases, with 5 bases between them. This chain's CDR3 is CAWSWGTEAFF. Written as DNA, the CDR3 is TGTGCCTGGAGTTGGGGCACTGAAGCTTTCTTT.

V usage is TRBV7-8 and J usage is TRBJ1-2; D is uncertain. Looked up from germline, CDR1 is SGHVS and CDR2 is FQNEAQ. This CDR3 spans 14 amino acids. With 1 base removed from V and 0 bases from J, the gap between germline ends came to 6 bases. The CDR3 loop is CASSLDIANYGYTF. CDR3 DNA sequence: TGTGCCAGCAGCTTAGATATAGCTAACTATGGCTACACCTTC.